This T cell receptor beta chain was profiled in a study of blood T cell repertoires in COVID-19. TCRdb keeps only in-frame clones here, not all; method: immunoSEQ multiplex PCR. The sample includes 25,000 to 35,000 clones, 70% to 85% seen only once; the top ten take about 42%. Germline V lookup: CDR1 SEHNR, CDR2 FQNEAQ (reference sequence). The CDR3 loop spans 13 amino acids. V lost 3 bases to trimming and J lost 4 bases, with 8 bases between them. The receptor's source is a woman aged 80 or over with acute or convalescent COVID-19. The source material was peripheral blood. This sequence joins TRBV7-9 and TRBJ2-3; D is undetermined. The CDR3 sequence: CASSFSPSDTQYF. The CDR3 DNA sequence: TGTGCCAGCAGCTTTAGCCCGTCAGATACGCAGTATTTT.